This T cell receptor beta chain was sequenced in a study of OX40 agonist ivuxolimab in advanced cancers. The protocol was immunoSEQ multiplex PCR, while the TCRdb copy is restricted to in-frame clones and leaves out a portion. The table shows 95,000 to 150,000 clones, with 80% to 95% occurring only once. The germline V and J ends were trimmed by 4 bases and 0 bases, with 13 bases remaining between them. The CDR3 loop spans 15 amino acids. Germline loops: CDR1 SGHTS, CDR2 YDEGEE. This clone was seen just once. V and J are TRBV5-8 and TRBJ1-2, with unresolved D. The clonotype originates from an adult with an advanced solid tumor such as melanoma, head and neck, liver or kidney cancer. The sequenced sample was CD4+ or CD8+ T cells sorted from blood, obtained in a trial of the OX40 agonist ivuxolimab. CDR3 nucleotide sequence: TGTGCCAGCAGCCTAGGGCCGACCTCTAACTATGGCTACACCTTC. Protein product: CASSLGPTSNYGYTF.